Below, 28 T cell receptor beta chains from the same sample are listed, as sequenced in a study of cytomegalovirus exposure and HLA in healthy donors. In the PCR, 60 Vbeta and 13 Jbeta primers were used. Sequencing was performed with immunoSEQ multiplex PCR; in TCRdb, only in-frame clones are kept and a portion is missing. In the table there are 100,000 or so clones, around three quarters of which are singletons. Sequencing input: PBMCs. Receptors originate from a woman between 40 and 50 years old in good health and CMV-seropositive.

The CDR3 region is CASSQILESSYEQYF. CDR3 bases: TGCGCCAGCAGCCAGATTCTAGAATCGTCCTACGAGCAGTACTTC. This chain joins TRBV4-3 and TRBJ2-7; D gene ambiguous. This CDR3 region has 15 residues. V was clipped by 3 bases and J by 1 base, with 13 bases between them. In germline, CDR1 is LGHNA, CDR2 YSLEER.

As concerns this clone: Other DNA sequences in this sample translate to the same CDR3. The chain employs TRBV6-6 and TRBJ2-5; 9 nucleotides line up with TRBD1. This CDR3 has 15 residues. Germline CDR1 is MNHNY and CDR2 is SVGAGI (reference sequence). Trimming removed 0 bases from V and 3 bases from J; junction bases left unmatched: 2. The chain's CDR3 is CASSYSGTGKETQYF. DNA of the CDR3: TGTGCCAGCAGTTACTCCGGGACAGGGAAAGAGACCCAGTACTTC.

V usage is TRBV27 and J usage is TRBJ1-2; tentatively, D is TRBD1 (5 bases). V gave up 3 bases and J gave up 8 bases, with 13 bases separating them. Germline V gives CDR1 MNHEY, CDR2 SMNVEV (reference sequence). The CDR3 is 13 residues long. CDR3 residues: CASSFSGARGYTF. CDR3 DNA sequence: TGTGCCAGCAGTTTTTCTGGGGCCAGGGGCTACACCTTC.

The CDR3 protein is CASSIGGASGSSHNEQFF. In DNA, the CDR3 is TGTGCCAGCAGCATTGGGGGGGCTAGCGGGAGCAGCCACAATGAGCAGTTCTTC. The chain joins TRBV5-4 to TRBJ2-1; 10 positions match TRBD2. The length of the CDR3 is 18 residues. CDR1 is SGHNT and CDR2 is YYREEE in the germline V gene (reference sequence). The junction had 15 bases not matched to a gene; V was cut back by 4 bases and J by 5 bases.

This clone was seen a handful of times. The rearrangement links TRBV7-9 to TRBJ1-1, with no clear D. CDR1 is SEHNR and CDR2 is FQNEAQ in the germline V gene (reference sequence). This CDR3 has 13 residues. Trimming left V 3 bases short and J 6 bases short, with 11 bases between. The CDR3 coding sequence is TGTGCCAGCAGCTTGGTTCACTCCCCTGAAGCTTTCTTT. Translating it yields CASSLVHSPEAFF.

This chain connects TRBV6-1 to TRBJ1-2; TRBD1 matches at 7 bases. The V segment lost 4 bases and the J segment 2 bases; nucleotides outside the gene matches: 10. From germline, CDR1 is MNHNS and CDR2 SASEGT. The CDR3 extends over 16 amino acids. CDR3 amino acids: CASSADRGGANYGYTF. CDR3 in DNA: TGTGCCAGCAGTGCGGACAGAGGGGGCGCCAACTATGGCTACACCTTC.

The chain has TRBV27 and TRBJ2-7, with D perhaps TRBD1 (6 bases). V was clipped by 2 bases and J by 1 base, with 12 bases between them. The CDR3 sequence is 15 residues long. Germline V CDR1 and CDR2: MNHEY, SMNVEV (reference sequence). CDR3 amino acids: CASSLRGDTSYEQYF. The DNA for the CDR3 is TGTGCCAGCAGTTTAAGAGGGGACACTTCCTACGAGCAGTACTTC.

This chain connects TRBV11-3 to TRBJ2-5; 9 nucleotides agree with TRBD1. Losses at the gene ends were 5 bases for V and 5 bases for J; bases not matched to a gene: 15. Germline V CDR1 and CDR2: SGHNT, YENEEA. The CDR3 length is 17 residues. The CDR3 coding sequence is TGTGCCAGCAGCATAACATTCCCCGGACAGGGGAGGGAGACCCAGTACTTC. Its protein product is CASSITFPGQGRETQYF.

The rearrangement joins TRBV18 to TRBJ1-2; unclear D gene. Looked up from germline, CDR1 is KGHSH and CDR2 is LQKENI. V dropped 3 bases and J dropped 6 bases, with 11 bases sitting between them. This CDR3 has 13 residues. This chain's CDR3 is CASSPVELDGYTF. CDR3 sequence (DNA): TGTGCCAGCTCACCTGTGGAGTTGGATGGCTACACCTTC.

The chain is built from TRBV4-3 and TRBJ2-3; D gene ambiguous. Germline V gene data show CDR1 as LGHNA and CDR2 as YSLEER. The ends were cut back, 0 bases at V and 4 bases at J, with 8 bases in the middle. The CDR3 is 14 residues long. The CDR3 nucleotides are TGCGCCAGCAGCCAAGAGCTAGATTCAGATACGCAGTATTTT. It codes for CASSQELDSDTQYF.

The rearrangement links TRBV19 to TRBJ2-7; no clear D. The CDR3 has 14 residues. Germline lookup yields CDR1 LNHDA and CDR2 SQIVND (reference sequence). The V end was cut by 7 bases, the J end by 3 bases, with 16 bases between. Written as DNA, the CDR3 is TGTGCCAGTACCCCAACAGCCCTTTTCTACGAGCAGTACTTC. This sequence encodes CASTPTALFYEQYF.

This sequence joins TRBV16 and TRBJ1-5, with D possibly being TRBD1 (5 bases). CDR1 KGHSY and CDR2 FQNENV come from the germline V gene. Trimming stripped 10 bases from V and 4 bases from J, with 14 bases between. The CDR3 contains 13 residues. CDR3 DNA sequence: TGTGCCACCCGCGTTGGGGGGAATCAGCCCCAGCATTTT. It specifies CATRVGGNQPQHF.

The CDR3 DNA is TGCGCCAGCAGCTCAAACACTGAAGCTTTCTTT. It specifies CASSSNTEAFF. The gene calls are TRBV5-1 and TRBJ1-1; D remains ambiguous. The germline CDR1 and CDR2 sequences are SGHRS and YFSETQ. CDR3 length equals 11 residues. V dropped 3 bases and J dropped 2 bases, with 2 bases sitting between them.

This chain links TRBV4-1 with TRBJ1-4, with D uncertain. This CDR3 contains 14 residues. The V gene lost 8 bases and the J gene lost 5 bases, with 15 bases spanning the gap. CDR1 and CDR2 from the germline V gene are MGHRA and YSYEKL. The CDR3, as DNA: TGCGCCAGCCGAGTTACGGACTGGAATGAAAAACTGTTTTTT. Its protein is CASRVTDWNEKLFF.

The chain joins TRBV11-3 to TRBJ2-3, with D perhaps matching TRBD1 (6 bases). The germline V gene has CDR1 SGHNT and CDR2 YENEEA. The CDR3 is made up of 15 amino acids. V was shortened by 6 bases and J by 4 bases, with 17 bases between the two germline ends. CDR3 nucleotides: TGTGCCAGCAGTCCCAGGGGCGCTCCCTCAGATACGCAGTATTTT. Translating it yields CASSPRGAPSDTQYF.

This chain uses TRBV5-1 with TRBJ2-2; 9 bases line up with TRBD2. The V segment lost 0 bases and the J segment 6 bases; nucleotides outside the gene matches: 6. CDR1 is SGHRS and CDR2 is YFSETQ in the germline V gene. The length of the CDR3 is 16 residues. The CDR3 reads CASSLGVAGVSGELFF. The DNA of the CDR3 is TGCGCCAGCAGCTTGGGGGTAGCGGGAGTTTCCGGGGAGCTGTTTTTT.

The rearrangement uses TRBV7-2 and TRBJ2-5; 7 positions agree with TRBD1. Near its end, the DNA agrees better with TRBJ2-7, so the J call may be wrong. Germline loops: CDR1 SGHTA, CDR2 FQGNSA. The CDR3 is 16 residues long. CDR3 bases: TGTGCCAGCAGCCCCACCGGGACAGCTCGTTTAGGCGAGCAGTACTTC. Translating gives CASSPTGTARLGEQYF.

This clone has more than one count but fewer than ten. This chain's CDR3 is CASSYSGQFNQPQHF. CDR3 DNA sequence: TGTGCCAGCAGTTACTCCGGACAGTTCAATCAGCCCCAGCATTTT. The chain carries TRBV6-6 and TRBJ1-5, with TRBD1 as a possible D gene (6 bases). Trimming left V 0 bases short and J 3 bases short, with 9 bases between. The CDR3 spans 15 residues. The germline CDR1 and CDR2 sequences are MNHNY and SVGAGI (reference sequence).

This clone was seen more than once but under ten times. The CDR3 region is CASSQGAGKNEQFF. The CDR3 DNA follows: TGCGCCAGCAGCCAAGGTGCAGGGAAAAATGAGCAGTTCTTC. The chain combines TRBV4-3 with TRBJ2-1, with D maybe TRBD1 (5 bases). CDR1 is LGHNA, CDR2 YSLEER, per germline. This CDR3 is built from 14 residues. With 1 base removed from V and 7 bases from J, the gap between germline ends came to 11 bases.

The V gene is TRBV11-3, the J gene TRBJ2-3, with D possibly being TRBD1 (6 bases). The CDR3 sequence is 14 residues long. Germline loops: CDR1 SGHNT, CDR2 YENEEA. The germline V and J ends were trimmed by 8 bases and 2 bases, with 14 bases remaining between them. The CDR3, as DNA: TGTGCCAGCCGCAAGGACAGTAACACAGATACGCAGTATTTT. Its protein is CASRKDSNTDTQYF.

V is TRBV19 and J is TRBJ2-7, with 7 bases matching TRBD1. V shed 5 bases and J 2 bases; nucleotides not matched to a gene: 0. The CDR3 has 12 residues. Per the germline V gene, CDR1 is LNHDA and CDR2 is SQIVND (reference sequence). The CDR3 spells CASSGTAYEQYF. In nucleotides, the CDR3 is TGTGCCAGTAGTGGGACAGCCTACGAGCAGTACTTC.

The chain is built from TRBV5-6 and TRBJ2-5, with D possibly being TRBD2 (6 bases). Germline V gene data show CDR1 as SGHDT and CDR2 as YYEEEE. The CDR3 totals 13 residues. Trimming cost V 0 bases and J 5 bases, with 8 bases left between them. Written as DNA, the CDR3 is TGTGCCAGCAGCTTGGGAGGAGGGGAGACCCAGTACTTC. It codes for CASSLGGGETQYF.

The chain uses TRBV6-5 and TRBJ2-1; unclear D gene. V was trimmed by 6 bases and J by 4 bases, leaving 16 bases between them. This CDR3 comprises 15 residues. Germline V lookup: CDR1 MNHEY, CDR2 SVGAGI. The CDR3 is CASSRLGQLYNEQFF. The CDR3 DNA reads as TGTGCCAGCAGCCGACTCGGCCAGCTATACAATGAGCAGTTCTTC.

This clone has only a few counts. The chain uses TRBV11-3 and TRBJ2-1; weak D call: TRBD1 (7 bases). V was cut by 4 bases and J by 4 bases, with 17 bases left in between. CDR1 SGHNT and CDR2 YENEEA come from the germline V gene. The length of the CDR3 is 16 residues. CDR3 DNA: TGTGCCAGCAGCTCCCACAGGGGCGGGAAGTACAATGAGCAGTTCTTC. Translation: CASSSHRGGKYNEQFF.

V is TRBV7-9 and J is TRBJ2-3; maybe TRBD2 (6 bases). V lost 5 bases, J lost 2 bases, and 17 bases lay in between. CDR1 and CDR2 from the germline V gene are SEHNR and FQNEAQ (reference sequence). The CDR3 contains 16 residues. This chain's CDR3 is CASSPGGVLATDTQYF. CDR3 nucleotides: TGTGCCAGCAGCCCCGGGGGAGTCCTAGCCACAGATACGCAGTATTTT.

This sequence joins TRBV30 and TRBJ2-7; 8 nucleotides match TRBD2. CDR3 size: 15 residues. After removal of 0 bases from V and 0 bases from J, the junction contained 4 bases not matched to a gene. Germline V gene lookup returns CDR1 GTSNPN and CDR2 SVGIG (reference sequence). The CDR3 bases are TGTGCCTGGAGTGTAGCGGGAGTCCACTCCTACGAGCAGTACTTC. Protein: CAWSVAGVHSYEQYF.

V is TRBV7-2 and J is TRBJ1-1, with TRBD1 as a possible D gene (6 bases). The CDR3 covers 13 residues. Germline lookup yields CDR1 SGHTA and CDR2 FQGNSA. V shed 2 bases and J shed 5 bases, with 9 bases lying between them. CDR3 sequence reads: CASSLQGQTEAFF. The CDR3 DNA reads as TGTGCCAGCAGCTTACAGGGGCAAACTGAAGCTTTCTTT.

This chain uses TRBV7-9 with TRBJ2-7, with a weak D call TRBD2 (6 bases). In germline, CDR1 is SEHNR, CDR2 FQNEAQ (reference sequence). Trimming took off 5 bases at V and 1 base at J, with 21 bases between the two ends. The length of the CDR3 is 17 residues. The CDR3 bases are TGTGCCAGCAGCAGTACCTTAAAAGGCGCGGGGTCCTACGAGCAGTACTTC. As protein: CASSSTLKGAGSYEQYF.